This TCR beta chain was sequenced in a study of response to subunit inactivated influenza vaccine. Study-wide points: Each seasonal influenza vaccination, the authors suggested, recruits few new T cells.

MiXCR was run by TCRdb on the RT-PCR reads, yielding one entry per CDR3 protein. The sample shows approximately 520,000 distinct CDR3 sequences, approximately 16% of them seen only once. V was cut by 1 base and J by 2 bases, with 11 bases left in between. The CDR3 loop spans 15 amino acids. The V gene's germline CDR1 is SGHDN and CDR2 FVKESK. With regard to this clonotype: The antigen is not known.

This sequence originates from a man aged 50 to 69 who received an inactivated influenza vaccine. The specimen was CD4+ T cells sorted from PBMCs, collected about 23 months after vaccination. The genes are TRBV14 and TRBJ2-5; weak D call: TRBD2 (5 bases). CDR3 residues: CASSQGHGNQETQYF. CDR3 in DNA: TGTGCCAGCAGCCAAGGACACGGGAATCAAGAGACCCAGTACTTC. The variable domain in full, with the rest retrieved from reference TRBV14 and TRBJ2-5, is EAGVTQFPSHSVIEKGQTVTLRCDPISGHDNLYWYRRVMGKEIKFLLHFVKESKQDESGMPNNRFLAERTGGTYSTLKVQPAELEDSGVYFCASSQGHGNQETQYFGPGTRLLVL.